The clone carrying this TCR beta chain was seen many times. Its target is not known. Patients were excluded for uncontrolled infection, other autoimmune disease, pregnancy or lactation. Amplification of TCR beta CDR3 regions used RNA as the template. The TCR CDR3 was amplified in a first-round RT-PCR using the HTBI primer set. In TCRdb, the multiplex PCR reads were re-called with MiXCR into one record per CDR3 protein. The sample shows some 600,000 distinct CDR3 sequences, roughly 14% of them seen only once. The data originate from a study of T cells in Graves' hyperthyroidism and ophthalmopathy. Broader study findings: From stable hyperthyroidism, ophthalmopathy was set apart by a 13 V-J model. In validation, the model predicted ophthalmopathy. These predictions came a median approximately 5.9 months before onset.

This receptor was identified in a woman aged 25 to 39 with Graves' hyperthyroidism that later progressed to Graves' ophthalmopathy. Sequenced sample: blood.

This chain's CDR3 is CASSRDRGFNQPQHF. CDR3 bases: TGTGCCAGCAGTCGAGACAGGGGGTTCAATCAGCCCCAGCATTTT. V is TRBV6-1 and J is TRBJ1-5; TRBD1 agrees at 9 bases. The CDR3 extends over 15 amino acids. With 5 bases clipped from V and 3 bases from J, the junction kept 5 bases outside the gene matches. The germline V gene encodes CDR1 MNHNS and CDR2 SASEGT.